Presented here are 31 T cell receptor beta chains from one specimen sequenced in a study of vaccination and CD4 T cells after COVID-19. As for treatment: approximately nine-day PBMC culture with coronavirus spike peptide pools or control peptides (ViraFEST assay). No antigens are known for them. Cultured CD4+ T cell DNA was sequenced using the Oncomine TCR Beta short-read assay. TCRdb fed the PCR reads into MiXCR, producing one record per CDR3 protein. The sample has about 20,000 distinct CDR3 sequences; approximately 52% are singletons. Material: CD4+ T cells from blood, cultured in vitro. These receptors originate from a human donor who had recovered from COVID-19.

The chain links TRBV10-2 to TRBJ2-7, with no clear D. The CDR3 is made up of 13 amino acids. The V gene lost 3 bases and the J gene lost 2 bases, with 8 bases spanning the gap. From germline, CDR1 is WSHSY and CDR2 SAAADI. The CDR3 spells CASSDDSAYEQYF. The CDR3 region has the DNA TGCGCCAGCAGTGACGATTCCGCCTACGAGCAGTACTTC.

This clonotype was found a few times. CDR3 sequence reads: CSPYRTGGFYEQYF. As DNA, the CDR3 is TGCAGTCCCTATCGGACAGGGGGATTCTACGAGCAGTACTTC. The V call is TRBV20-1, the J call TRBJ2-7; 10 bases match TRBD1. J gave up 3 bases and V 8 bases, and 10 bases lay outside the gene matches. Germline CDR1 is DFQATT and CDR2 is SNEGSKA (reference sequence). The CDR3 runs 14 residues.

The chain couples TRBV10-3 to TRBJ2-3; 7 nucleotides align to TRBD1. With V trimmed by 4 bases and J by 6 bases, 13 bases remained unmatched. This CDR3 is built from 16 residues. CDR1 and CDR2 (germline): ENHRY, SYGVKD. CDR3 in amino acids: CAISGGQSSWADTQYF. The CDR3 DNA sequence: TGTGCCATCAGTGGGGGACAGAGCTCATGGGCCGATACGCAGTATTTT.

This clonotype was found a few times. The chain carries TRBV24-1 and TRBJ2-3, with D perhaps being TRBD1 or TRBD2 (6 bases each). CDR1 is KGHDR, CDR2 SFDVKD, per germline. The V and J ends lost 1 base and 5 bases respectively, with 12 bases between them. The CDR3 loop spans 15 amino acids. Written as DNA, the CDR3 is TGTGCCACCAGTGATTTTACCAGGGGAGGAGATACGCAGTATTTT. Translated: CATSDFTRGGDTQYF.

A word on this clonotype: The CDR3 ends on some other residue instead of the conserved phenylalanine or tryptophan, so this is likely a read error. The DNA is left out, because the CDR3 cannot be placed on it with certainty; the CDR3 is given as TCRdb lists it. The CDR3: CASSNPGLAGGRPGY. The chain couples TRBV6-1 to TRBJ2-3; the D segment call TRBD2 is taken from the table without a DNA check. Germline V CDR1 and CDR2: MNHNS, SASEGT. The CDR3 has 15 residues if both end residues are counted.

This clonotype was observed a handful of times. The chain is built from TRBV6-1 and TRBJ2-7, with TRBD1 identical over 9 bases. Germline assignment: CDR1 MNHNS and CDR2 SASEGT. Trimming took 7 bases from V and 3 from J; bases not matched to a gene: 10. The CDR3 totals 15 residues. The DNA for the CDR3 is TGTGCCAGCACTGTATTACCGGGACAGGGCTACGAGCAGTACTTC. Translation: CASTVLPGQGYEQYF.

The rearrangement joins TRBV20-1 to TRBJ2-7; no definite D call. Germline CDR1 and CDR2: DFQATT and SNEGSKA (reference sequence). The CDR3 length is 14 residues. Trimming removed 5 bases at V and 1 base at J, with 15 bases between. The CDR3 is CSAFLLRTSYEQYF. As DNA, the CDR3 is TGCAGTGCTTTCCTCCTCCGAACTTCCTACGAGCAGTACTTC.

The chain is built from TRBV20-1 and TRBJ2-2, with a possible D match to TRBD2 (5 bases). This CDR3 contains 15 residues. Germline CDR1 reads DFQATT; CDR2 reads SNEGSKA (reference sequence). The V end lost 5 bases, the J end lost 0 bases, and 13 bases lay between the germline ends. This chain's CDR3 is CSAEGTAANTGELFF. The CDR3, as DNA: TGCAGTGCTGAGGGAACAGCCGCGAACACCGGGGAGCTGTTTTTT.

This clonotype was counted between two and nine times. The V call is TRBV7-8, the J call TRBJ1-6, with 8 bases identical to TRBD1. Germline V gene sequence: CDR1 SGHVS, CDR2 FQNEAQ. There are 15 residues in the CDR3. After removal of 1 base from V and 10 bases from J, the junction contained 6 bases not matched to a gene. The DNA for the CDR3 is TGTGCCAGCAGCTTAGTCGGGCAGGGGGCCTCACCCCTCCACTTT. It is translated as CASSLVGQGASPLHF. The whole variable domain, filled in from reference TRBV7-8 and TRBJ1-6, reads GAGVSQSPRYKVAKRGQDVALRCDPISGHVSLFWYQQALGQGPEFLTYFQNEAQLDKSGLPSDRFFAERPEGSVSTLKIQRTQQEDSAVYLCASSLVGQGASPLHFGNGTRLTVT.

The chain employs TRBV7-9 and TRBJ2-2, with 10 bases identical to TRBD1. The V gene end was trimmed by 6 bases and the J gene end by 5 bases; junction bases not matched to a gene: 6. Germline V gene lookup returns CDR1 SEHNR and CDR2 FQNEAQ (reference sequence). CDR3 length: 15 amino acids. The CDR3 DNA is TGTGCCAGCAGACACCGGGACAGGGGTACCGGGGAGCTGTTTTTT. Its protein product is CASRHRDRGTGELFF.

This chain connects TRBV7-9 to TRBJ2-7, with D perhaps matching TRBD2 (7 bases). The length of the CDR3 is 15 residues. CDR1 and CDR2 from the germline V gene are SEHNR and FQNEAQ (reference sequence). The V end lost 4 bases, the J end lost 6 bases, and 19 bases lay between the germline ends. The DNA for the CDR3 is TGTGCCAGCAGCTGGGGGGGACACCCGGGCGCCGAGCAGTACTTC. This encodes CASSWGGHPGAEQYF. Together with reference TRBV7-9 and TRBJ2-7, the CDR3 gives the full variable domain: DTGVSQNPRHKITKRGQNVTFRCDPISEHNRLYWYRQTLGQGPEFLTYFQNEAQLEKSRLLSDRFSAERPKGSFSTLEIQRTEQGDSAMYLCASSWGGHPGAEQYFGPGTRLTVT.

The chain has TRBV7-2 and TRBJ2-1; D is unclear. The germline V gene has CDR1 SGHTA and CDR2 FQGNSA. Trimming left V 3 bases short and J 6 bases short, with 12 bases between. CDR3 size: 14 residues. The CDR3 reads CASSFSTVLNEQFF. DNA of the CDR3: TGTGCCAGCAGCTTCAGTACGGTGCTCAATGAGCAGTTCTTC.

There are a few counts of this clonotype. This chain links TRBV6-1 with TRBJ2-7, with TRBD1 identical over 8 bases. With V trimmed by 5 bases and J by 4 bases, 10 bases remained unmatched. CDR1 and CDR2 from the germline V gene are MNHNS and SASEGT. The CDR3 is 15 amino acids. The CDR3 DNA reads as TGTGCCAGCAGTAATCCCGGACAGGGAACTTACGAGCAGTACTTC. This encodes CASSNPGQGTYEQYF.

The gene calls are TRBV7-8 and TRBJ2-7, with D possibly called TRBD1 or TRBD2 (5 bases each). V shed 7 bases and J shed 2 bases, with 15 bases lying between them. The CDR3 spans 14 residues. The V gene's germline CDR1 is SGHVS and CDR2 FQNEAQ. The CDR3 nucleotides read TGTGCCAGCACCCCATGGGACCGAACCTACGAGCAGTACTTC. Amino acid sequence: CASTPWDRTYEQYF.

This clonotype was recorded once. V usage is TRBV7-2 and J usage is TRBJ2-2; 8 nucleotides match TRBD1. After removal of 6 bases from V and 7 bases from J, the junction contained 7 bases not matched to a gene. CDR1 SGHTA and CDR2 FQGNSA come from the germline V gene. The CDR3 is made up of 14 amino acids. This CDR3 reads CASSLDRGGGELFF. Written as DNA, the CDR3 is TGTGCCAGCAGTCTTGACAGGGGCGGCGGGGAGCTGTTTTTT.

The table lists this clonotype with a few counts. V and J are TRBV27 and TRBJ1-6; 7 bases fit TRBD1. V shed 5 bases, J shed 4 bases, and the junction held 5 bases outside the gene matches. Germline CDR1 reads MNHEY; CDR2 reads SMNVEV (reference sequence). The CDR3 consists of 15 residues. The CDR3 region has the DNA TGTGCCAGCAGTCCACAGACAGGGTATAATTCACCCCTCCACTTT. As protein: CASSPQTGYNSPLHF.

The chain carries TRBV28 and TRBJ1-2, with TRBD1 matching over 10 bases. Germline values: CDR1 MDHEN, CDR2 SYDVKM. V was clipped by 7 bases and J by 5 bases; unmatched bases: 13. The length of the CDR3 is 16 residues. The CDR3 coding sequence is TGTGCCAGCACCGTTTATGGGCGACAGGGGGCTTATGGCTACACCTTC. Its translation is CASTVYGRQGAYGYTF.

The chain uses TRBV2 and TRBJ2-6, with 7 bases aligning to TRBD2. The CDR3 sequence is 17 residues long. CDR1 is SNHLY, CDR2 FYNNEI, per germline. V was clipped by 7 bases and J by 3 bases; unmatched bases: 12. Written as DNA, the CDR3 is TGTGCCAGCACCCCCCAGTGGGGAGGGCGTGGGGCCAACGTCCTGACTTTC. Its translation: CASTPQWGGRGANVLTF.

The chain joins TRBV10-3 to TRBJ2-7, with a tentative D call TRBD1 (6 bases). V lost 11 bases and J lost 4, with 15 bases in between. This CDR3 has 12 amino acids. CDR1 and CDR2 (germline): ENHRY, SYGVKD. CDR3 region: CASREQGYEQYF. DNA for the CDR3: TGTGCCTCACGGGAACAGGGATACGAGCAGTACTTC.

The chain links TRBV20-1 to TRBJ1-6; TRBD1 is a possible D gene (5 bases). The length of the CDR3 is 14 residues. Looked up from germline, CDR1 is DFQATT and CDR2 is SNEGSKA (reference sequence). V was shortened by 3 bases and J by 7 bases, with 13 bases between the two germline ends. CDR3 sequence reads: CSARQGSENSPLHF. As DNA, the CDR3 is TGCAGTGCTAGGCAGGGTAGTGAGAATTCACCCCTCCACTTT.

The gene calls are TRBV28 and TRBJ1-2, with unresolved D. Deletions cut 1 base from V and 1 base from J, with 7 bases between. CDR1 is MDHEN and CDR2 is SYDVKM in the germline V gene. The CDR3 covers 14 residues. The CDR3: CASSLYSYNYGYTF. The CDR3 nucleotides read TGTGCCAGCAGTTTATACAGTTATAACTATGGCTACACCTTC.

This chain connects TRBV11-2 to TRBJ1-1, with D hard to call. The length of the CDR3 is 16 residues. With 0 bases removed from V and 0 bases from J, the gap between germline ends came to 11 bases. Per germline, CDR1 SGHAT and CDR2 FQNNGV. DNA of the CDR3: TGTGCCAGCAGCTTAGATTATGCCAGGTTGAACACTGAAGCTTTCTTT. Its translation is CASSLDYARLNTEAFF.

The rearrangement links TRBV5-5 to TRBJ2-3; the D call may be TRBD1 or TRBD2 (5 bases each). Germline CDR1 SGHKS, CDR2 YYEKEE (reference sequence). CDR3 length: 17 amino acids. V lost 2 bases, J lost 2 bases, and 18 bases lay in between. CDR3 amino acids: CASSLGSGTVATDTQYF. CDR3 bases: TGTGCCAGCAGCTTAGGATCTGGGACGGTGGCCACAGATACGCAGTATTTT.

CDR3 region: CSAKGVRDTKSNQPQHF. The CDR3 coding sequence is TGCAGTGCTAAAGGGGTACGGGACACGAAGTCTAATCAGCCCCAGCATTTT. The rearrangement links TRBV20-1 to TRBJ1-5; possible D gene TRBD1, 6 bases. The CDR3 spans 17 residues. Germline V CDR1 and CDR2: DFQATT, SNEGSKA (reference sequence). The ends were cut back, 4 bases at V and 4 bases at J, with 23 bases in the middle.

This chain joins TRBV2 and TRBJ1-1; D not certain. Germline CDR1 and CDR2: SNHLY and FYNNEI. Trimming removed 1 base at V and 1 base at J, with 4 bases between. The length of the CDR3 is 13 residues. The CDR3 here is CASSEERNTEAFF. CDR3 DNA sequence: TGTGCCAGCAGTGAAGAACGGAACACTGAAGCTTTCTTT.

CDR3 coding DNA: TGTGCCAGCATCTCCCTGGGGCCGAACTACGAGCAGTACTTC. The encoded protein is CASISLGPNYEQYF. The rearrangement links TRBV27 to TRBJ2-7; D is possibly TRBD1 (5 bases). Germline CDR1 reads MNHEY; CDR2 reads SMNVEV (reference sequence). The V end lost 7 bases, the J end lost 3 bases, and 16 bases lay between the germline ends. The CDR3 totals 14 residues.

The chain carries TRBV6-5 and TRBJ2-4, with D perhaps matching TRBD1 (6 bases). The germline V gene has CDR1 MNHEY and CDR2 SVGAGI. V lost 4 bases to trimming and J lost 0 bases, with 13 bases between them. The CDR3 loop spans 16 amino acids. The CDR3 region is CASSSPGTLAKNIQYF. CDR3 DNA: TGTGCCAGCAGTTCGCCCGGGACACTAGCCAAAAACATTCAGTACTTC.

This clonotype has just a few counts. The gene calls are TRBV6-1 and TRBJ1-2; D unresolved. Trimming removed 8 bases at V and 5 bases at J, with 12 bases between. CDR1 is MNHNS, CDR2 SASEGT, per germline. The CDR3 is 12 residues long. In DNA form, the CDR3 reads TGTGCCAGCTCTACCAGCGGGTATGGCTACACCTTC. This sequence encodes CASSTSGYGYTF.

The gene calls are TRBV19 and TRBJ1-1; D unclear. The germline V and J ends were trimmed by 3 bases and 1 base, with 9 bases remaining between them. In germline, CDR1 is LNHDA, CDR2 SQIVND (reference sequence). The length of the CDR3 is 14 residues. The CDR3 region is CASSIQWANTEAFF. CDR3 coding DNA: TGTGCCAGTAGTATCCAGTGGGCGAACACTGAAGCTTTCTTT.

The chain combines TRBV20-1 with TRBJ1-6; D is unclear. Trimming left V 5 bases short and J 7 bases short, with 18 bases between. There are 15 residues in the CDR3. Germline lookup yields CDR1 DFQATT and CDR2 SNEGSKA (reference sequence). The CDR3 coding sequence is TGCAGTGCTCCCACAATAGGAAGGCGGAATTCACCCCTCCACTTT. This sequence encodes CSAPTIGRRNSPLHF.

This chain uses TRBV4-1 with TRBJ1-2; D remains unclear. Germline CDR1 is MGHRA and CDR2 is YSYEKL. Trimming cost V 0 bases and J 8 bases, with 7 bases left between them. This CDR3 comprises 12 residues. CDR3 sequence (DNA): TGCGCCAGCAGCCAAGAGCTCTACGGCTACACCTTC. Translating gives CASSQELYGYTF.